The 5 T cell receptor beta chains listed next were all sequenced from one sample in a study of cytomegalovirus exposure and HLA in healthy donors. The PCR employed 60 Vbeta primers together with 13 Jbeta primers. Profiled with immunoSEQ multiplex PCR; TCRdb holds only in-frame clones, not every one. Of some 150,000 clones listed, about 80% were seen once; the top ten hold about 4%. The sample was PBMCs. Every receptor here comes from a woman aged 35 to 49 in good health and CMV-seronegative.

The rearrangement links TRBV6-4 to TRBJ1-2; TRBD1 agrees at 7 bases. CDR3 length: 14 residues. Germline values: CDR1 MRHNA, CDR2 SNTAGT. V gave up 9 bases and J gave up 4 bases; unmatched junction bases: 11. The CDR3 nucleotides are TGTGCCAGACGAGACTTCAGGGGGTCCTATGGCTACACCTTC. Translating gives CARRDFRGSYGYTF.

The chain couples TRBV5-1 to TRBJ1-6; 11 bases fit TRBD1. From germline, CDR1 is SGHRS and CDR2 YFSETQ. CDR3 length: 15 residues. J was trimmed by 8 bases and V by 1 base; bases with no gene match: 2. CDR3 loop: CASSLQGQGDSPLHF. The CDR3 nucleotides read TGCGCCAGCAGCTTGCAGGGACAGGGGGATTCACCCCTCCACTTT.

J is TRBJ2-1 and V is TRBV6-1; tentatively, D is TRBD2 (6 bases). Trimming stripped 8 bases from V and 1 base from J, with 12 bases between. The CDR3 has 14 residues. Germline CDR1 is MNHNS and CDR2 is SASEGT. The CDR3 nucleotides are TGTGCCAGCGGGAATCGGGAGTCCTACAATGAGCAGTTCTTC. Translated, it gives CASGNRESYNEQFF.

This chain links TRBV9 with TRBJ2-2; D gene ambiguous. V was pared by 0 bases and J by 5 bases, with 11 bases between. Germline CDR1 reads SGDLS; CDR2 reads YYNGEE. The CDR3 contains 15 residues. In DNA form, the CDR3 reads TGTGCCAGCAGCGTAGGGCTAGAAGTGACCGGGGAGCTGTTTTTT. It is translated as CASSVGLEVTGELFF.

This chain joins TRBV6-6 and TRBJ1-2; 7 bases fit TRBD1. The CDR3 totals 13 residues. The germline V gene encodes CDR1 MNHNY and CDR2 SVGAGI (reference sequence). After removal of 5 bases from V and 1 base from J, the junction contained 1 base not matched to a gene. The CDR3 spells CASSRDSNYGYTF. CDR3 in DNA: TGTGCCAGCAGTCGGGACAGTAACTATGGCTACACCTTC.